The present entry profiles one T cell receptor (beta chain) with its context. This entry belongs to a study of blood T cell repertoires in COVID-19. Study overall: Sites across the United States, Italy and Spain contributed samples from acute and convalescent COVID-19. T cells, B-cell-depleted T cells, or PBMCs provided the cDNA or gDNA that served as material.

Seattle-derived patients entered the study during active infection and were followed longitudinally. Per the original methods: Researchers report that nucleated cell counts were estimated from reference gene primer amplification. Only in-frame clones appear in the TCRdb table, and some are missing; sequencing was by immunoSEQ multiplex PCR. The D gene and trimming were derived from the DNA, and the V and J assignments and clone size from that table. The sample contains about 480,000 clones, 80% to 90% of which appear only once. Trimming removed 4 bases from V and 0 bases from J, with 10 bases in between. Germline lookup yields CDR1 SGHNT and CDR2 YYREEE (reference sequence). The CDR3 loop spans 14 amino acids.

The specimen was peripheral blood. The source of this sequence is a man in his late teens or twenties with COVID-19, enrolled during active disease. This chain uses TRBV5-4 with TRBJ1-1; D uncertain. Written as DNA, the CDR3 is TGTGCCAGCAGCCCGGAGGGTATGAACACTGAAGCTTTCTTT. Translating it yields CASSPEGMNTEAFF.